These 13 T cell receptor beta chains share one sample of origin, sequenced in a study of blood T cell repertoires in COVID-19. Libraries were prepared by immunoSEQ multiplex PCR; TCRdb keeps only in-frame clonotypes and omits some of them. Here the sample spans about 140,000 clones, around 80% being singletons. Sequenced: peripheral blood. Every receptor here comes from an elderly man with acute or convalescent COVID-19.

The table lists this clone with many counts. This chain connects TRBV12-3 or TRBV12-4 to TRBJ1-1, with unresolved D. CDR3 length equals 11 residues. V was shortened by 7 bases and J by 2 bases, with 5 bases between the two germline ends. CDR3 region: CASTINTEAFF. The CDR3 nucleotides read TGTGCCAGCACCATTAACACTGAAGCTTTCTTT.

The J gene is TRBJ1-2, the V gene TRBV7-9; 8 bases line up with TRBD1. The CDR3 length is 16 residues. Trimming cost V 4 bases and J 5 bases; bases outside gene matches: 12. CDR1 and CDR2 (germline): SEHNR, FQNEAQ (reference sequence). In DNA form, the CDR3 reads TGTGCCAGCAGCTACGAACAGGGGGAAGACCCTTATGGCTACACCTTC. Protein sequence: CASSYEQGEDPYGYTF. The full variable domain, in which reference TRBV7-9 and TRBJ1-2 provide the parts outside the CDR3, is DTGVSQNPRHKITKRGQNVTFRCDPISEHNRLYWYRQTLGQGPEFLTYFQNEAQLEKSRLLSDRFSAERPKGSFSTLEIQRTEQGDSAMYLCASSYEQGEDPYGYTFGSGTRLTVV.

This rearrangement joins TRBV7-2 to TRBJ1-5; D might be TRBD1 (5 bases). CDR1 SGHTA and CDR2 FQGNSA come from the germline V gene. V was shortened by 5 bases and J by 5 bases, with 13 bases between the two germline ends. CDR3 length: 14 amino acids. The chain's CDR3 is CASSPVSRDQPQHF. The CDR3 nucleotides are TGTGCCAGCAGCCCGGTTTCCAGGGATCAGCCCCAGCATTTT. Full variable domain (remainder filled in from reference TRBV7-2 and TRBJ1-5): GAGVSQSPSNKVTEKGKDVELRCDPISGHTALYWYRQSLGQGLEFLIYFQGNSAPDKSGLPSDRFSAERTGGSVSTLTIQRTQQEDSAVYLCASSPVSRDQPQHFGDGTRLSIL.

There are a few counts of this clone. V gene TRBV5-4 combines with J gene TRBJ2-7; no reliable D call. The CDR3 length is 13 residues. Deletions cut 5 bases from V and 2 bases from J, with 11 bases between. The germline gives CDR1 SGHNT, CDR2 YYREEE (reference sequence). The DNA of the CDR3 is TGTGCCAGCAGTCGACAATCCACCTACGAGCAGTACTTC. Amino acids: CASSRQSTYEQYF.

V and J are TRBV18 and TRBJ1-3; D might be TRBD1 (5 bases). Germline CDR1 KGHSH, CDR2 LQKENI. This CDR3 contains 16 residues. The V end lost 3 bases, the J end lost 4 bases, and 16 bases lay between the germline ends. DNA of the CDR3: TGTGCCAGCTCACCTCCAGCAGGGACTGGAGGAAACACCATATATTTT. Its protein product is CASSPPAGTGGNTIYF.

The J gene is TRBJ1-2, the V gene TRBV7-3, with 8 bases matching TRBD1. The V gene end was trimmed by 5 bases and the J gene end by 0 bases; junction bases not matched to a gene: 5. Germline V CDR1 and CDR2: SGHTA, FQGTGA. The CDR3 consists of 15 residues. The CDR3 region is CASSPTGGANYGYTF. CDR3 in DNA: TGTGCCAGCAGCCCTACAGGGGGGGCTAACTATGGCTACACCTTC.

J is TRBJ2-3 and V is TRBV29-1; 7 nucleotides align to TRBD2. Trimming cost V 6 bases and J 4 bases; bases outside gene matches: 10. CDR3 length equals 14 residues. Per germline, CDR1 SQVTM and CDR2 ANQGSEA. CDR3 region: CSVVLAEGADTQYF. CDR3 DNA: TGCAGCGTCGTTCTAGCGGAGGGCGCAGATACGCAGTATTTT.

This chain uses TRBV13 with TRBJ1-1, with 8 bases matching TRBD1. V shed 0 bases, J shed 1 base, and the junction held 4 bases outside the gene matches. Per the germline V gene, CDR1 is PRHDT and CDR2 is FYEKMQ (reference sequence). CDR3 length: 16 amino acids. CDR3 bases: TGTGCCAGCAGCTTAGGCGGCAGGGGGCCGAACACTGAAGCTTTCTTT. This translates into CASSLGGRGPNTEAFF.

The rearrangement joins TRBV3-1 (or the pseudogene TRBV3-2) to TRBJ1-5, with TRBD1 as a possible D gene (5 bases). CDR1 and CDR2 from the germline V gene are LGHDT and YNNKEL (reference sequence). This CDR3 comprises 14 residues. The ends were cut back, 7 bases at V and 4 bases at J, with 14 bases in the middle. DNA of the CDR3: TGTGCCAGCAAAGGGGCAGGGCTGAATCAGCCCCAGCATTTT. Its protein product is CASKGAGLNQPQHF.

The chain couples TRBV7-2 to TRBJ2-2, with TRBD1 as a possible D gene (6 bases). Deletions cut 5 bases from V and 4 bases from J, with 11 bases between. This CDR3 has 14 amino acids. Germline-derived CDR1 and CDR2 are SGHTA and FQGNSA. CDR3 amino acids: CASSLGAGTGELFF. CDR3 nucleotide sequence: TGTGCCAGCAGCCTGGGGGCGGGCACCGGGGAGCTGTTTTTT.

The rearrangement joins TRBV14 to TRBJ1-1; D ambiguous. There are 13 residues in the CDR3. Trimming left V 4 bases short and J 0 bases short, with 6 bases between. Germline V gene lookup returns CDR1 SGHDN and CDR2 FVKESK. The CDR3 loop is CASSRVLNTEAFF. The CDR3 DNA reads TGTGCCAGCAGCCGAGTATTGAACACTGAAGCTTTCTTT.

The chain recombines TRBV6-2 or TRBV6-3 with TRBJ1-6; D gene ambiguous. From germline, CDR1 is MNHEY and CDR2 SVGEGT. CDR3 length: 12 residues. Trimming cost V 2 bases and J 7 bases, with 3 bases left between them. The CDR3 nucleotides are TGTGCCAGCAGTTACCAGAATTCACCCCTCCACTTT. Translation gives CASSYQNSPLHF.

This clone was recorded only once. The J gene is TRBJ2-3, the V gene TRBV21-1; the table's D gene call, TRBD1, was not cross checked with the DNA. TRBV21-1 is classified as a pseudogene. The CDR3 is made up of 17 amino acids. The CDR3 sequence is CASSSWGADRATDTQYF. CDR3 coding DNA: TGTGCCAGCAGCTCCTGGGGGGCGGACAGGGCAACAGATACGCAGTATTTT.